This is a list of T cell receptor beta chains from one sample in a study of cytomegalovirus exposure and HLA in healthy donors. Clones were sequenced by immunoSEQ multiplex PCR, and TCRdb holds only the in-frame ones, with some missing. Its table records 150,000 to 200,000 clones. Sequenced: PBMCs. All receptors derive from a woman younger than 35 in good health and CMV-seropositive. Each CDR3 is given with its conserved first and last residue. The order of the fields is V gene, J gene, D gene, CDR3 DNA, CDR3 protein. D genes are given only for firm matches.

TRBV7-2,TRBJ1-1,TRBD1,TGTGCCAGCAGCTTAGCCGGGACAGGGGTTACTGAAGCTTTCTTT,CASSLAGTGVTEAFF
TRBV11-3,TRBJ2-5,TRBD2,TGTGCCAGCAGCCTGGGACTAGCGGGACCTGAGACCCAGTACTTC,CASSLGLAGPETQYF
TRBV6-6,TRBJ1-2,NA,TGTGCCAGCAGTTACGTCGCAGGCGATGGCTACACCTTC,CASSYVAGDGYTF
TRBV5-1,TRBJ2-2,NA,TGCGCCAGCCATGACACCGGGGAGCTGTTTTTT,CASHDTGELFF
TRBV4-2,TRBJ1-4,TRBD1,TGTGCCAGCAGCCAGGAGGGGGCGCGCGATGGAAAACTGTTTTTT,CASSQEGARDGKLFF
TRBV18,TRBJ2-1,TRBD1,TGTGCCAGCTCACCAGGGACAGGGGCTCCGTTCTTC,CASSPGTGAPFF
TRBV4-1,TRBJ1-1,NA,TGCGCCAGCAGCCGAGAAACAGGGTCGGGCACTGAAGCTTTCTTT,CASSRETGSGTEAFF
TRBV7-2,TRBJ2-5,NA,TGTGCCAGCAGCTTAGTCCGGGAATTGGGGACCCAGTACTTC,CASSLVRELGTQYF
TRBV14,TRBJ2-7,TRBD2,TGTGCCAGCAGCCAGGGACTAGCGGCTACGTCGAGCGAGCAGTACTTC,CASSQGLAATSSEQYF
TRBV5-1,TRBJ2-2,TRBD2,TGCGCCAGCAGCTTGGCCACTAGCGCCGGGGAGCTGTTTTTT,CASSLATSAGELFF
TRBV4-1,TRBJ2-5,TRBD2,TGCGCCAGCAGCCAAGGACGGCTAGCGGGGGCCGTCCAAGAGACCCAGTACTTC,CASSQGRLAGAVQETQYF
TRBV30,TRBJ1-2,TRBD1,TGTGCCTGGAGTGTACGTCAGACAGGGTCCTATGGCTACACCTTC,CAWSVRQTGSYGYTF
TRBV6-5,TRBJ2-7,NA,TGTGCCAGCGCTCGGACAGAGAGCTACGAGCAGTACTTC,CASARTESYEQYF
TRBV29-1,TRBJ1-1,NA,TGCAGCGCCAAAATGGGAGGGGCGGTGAACACTGAAGCTTTCTTT,CSAKMGGAVNTEAFF
TRBV30,TRBJ1-6,NA,TGTGCCTGGAGTTCACAGGGCCACCTCCACTTT,CAWSSQGHLHF
TRBV5-4,TRBJ2-1,NA,TGTGCCAGCAGCTTACAGTCGGGAGAGCAGTTCTTC,CASSLQSGEQFF
TRBV5-6,TRBJ1-1,TRBD1,TGTGCCAGCAGCACGGTGACAGGGTCATTGGTGAACACTGAAGCTTTCTTT,CASSTVTGSLVNTEAFF
TRBV9,TRBJ2-1,TRBD2,TGTGCCAGCAGCAAGCGACTAGCGGGAGATAGGAATGAGCAGTTCTTC,CASSKRLAGDRNEQFF
TRBV5-4,TRBJ2-1,TRBD2,TGTGCCAGCAGCTTGGAGGGGCGGGAGGTCTACAATGAGCAGTTCTTC,CASSLEGREVYNEQFF
TRBV18,TRBJ1-6,NA,TGTGCCAGCTCACTCACAGGTTATAATTCACCCCTCCACTTT,CASSLTGYNSPLHF
TRBV18,TRBJ2-2,NA,TGTGCCAGCTCACCGGCAGGGGTTAACACCGGGGAGCTGTTTTTT,CASSPAGVNTGELFF
TRBV4-3,TRBJ2-1,TRBD1,TGCGCCAGCAGCCAAGGGGACAGAGACAATGAGCAGTTCTTC,CASSQGDRDNEQFF
TRBV2,TRBJ2-3,NA,TGTGCCAGCAGTGAGACCCCCGGGGATAGCGAGAGCACAGATACGCAGTATTTT,CASSETPGDSESTDTQYF
TRBV9,TRBJ1-1,NA,TGTGCCAGCAGCTTGTCTCCGAACACTGAAGCTTTCTTT,CASSLSPNTEAFF
TRBV19,TRBJ1-5,NA,TGTGCCAGTAGCGCGGTGGGGGGTGGCAATCAGCCCCAGCATTTT,CASSAVGGGNQPQHF
TRBV6-5,TRBJ1-1,TRBD1,TGTGCCAGCAGTCGACAGGGTTTTTTCGAGGCTTTCTTT,CASSRQGFFEAFF
TRBV14,TRBJ1-1,NA,TGTGCCAGCAGCCTTGGCCGGAGGACTGAAGCTTTCTTT,CASSLGRRTEAFF
TRBV5-8,TRBJ1-1,NA,TGTGCCAGCAGCTTGGGTCTCCCCAACACTGAAGCTTTCTTT,CASSLGLPNTEAFF
TRBV2,TRBJ2-1,NA,TGTGCCAGCACGCGGGGGCCCTACAATGAGCAGTTCTTC,CASTRGPYNEQFF
TRBV4-1,TRBJ2-2,NA,TGCGCCAGCAGCCAAGGTTTGGGGACACCAACCGGGGAGCTGTTTTTT,CASSQGLGTPTGELFF
TRBV19,TRBJ2-2,TRBD2,TGTGCCAGTAGTCACGAGCGGGAGTACACCGGGGAGCTGTTTTTT,CASSHEREYTGELFF
TRBV4-2,TRBJ2-2,NA,TGTGCCAGCAGCCAAGTCGCGGGCGCGCGCACCGGGGAGCTGTTTTTT,CASSQVAGARTGELFF
TRBV9,TRBJ1-1,NA,TGTGCCAGCAGCGAGACATCTATGAACACTGAAGCTTTCTTT,CASSETSMNTEAFF
TRBV5-4,TRBJ2-7,TRBD1,TGTGCCAGCAGCTTAGAGACAGGGAGCTCCTACGAGCAGTACTTC,CASSLETGSSYEQYF
TRBV15,TRBJ1-2,NA,TGTGCCACCAGCAGAGAGAGGAACTATGGCTACACCTTC,CATSRERNYGYTF
TRBV18,TRBJ1-1,NA,TGTGCCAGCTCACCCAGGGGTAACACTGAAGCTTTCTTT,CASSPRGNTEAFF
TRBV7-8,TRBJ2-5,TRBD2,TGTGCCAGCAGCTCACACGTTCCGGGACTAGCGGGCCAAGAGACCCAGTACTTC,CASSSHVPGLAGQETQYF
TRBV9,TRBJ1-1,NA,TGTGCCAGCAGCCAGGGGCAGCTGAACACTGAAGCTTTCTTT,CASSQGQLNTEAFF
TRBV2,TRBJ1-5,NA,TGTGCCAGCAGTGGGTTGTATAGTGATCAGCCCCAGCATTTT,CASSGLYSDQPQHF
TRBV19,TRBJ1-2,NA,TGTGCCAGTAGTCCCAACGGTTCACCCTATGGCTACACCTTC,CASSPNGSPYGYTF
TRBV19,TRBJ1-2,NA,TGTGCCAGTACCGACTTCGCCTCGACGGACTATGGCTACACCTTC,CASTDFASTDYGYTF
TRBV27,TRBJ2-3,TRBD2,TGTGCCAGCAGTTTAGGACTAGCGGCTCGGGGTGATACGCAGTATTTT,CASSLGLAARGDTQYF
TRBV13,TRBJ2-1,TRBD1,TGTGCCAGCAGCTTCGGGACAGGGGGCCCCTACAATGAGCAGTTCTTC,CASSFGTGGPYNEQFF
TRBV19,TRBJ2-2,TRBD1,TGTGCCAGTAGCCTGTTCCGTGGGCAGGGGGTGACGAACACCGGGGAGCTGTTTTTT,CASSLFRGQGVTNTGELFF
TRBV29-1,TRBJ1-4,NA,TGCAGCGCCCTGGGGGGGAAGCGTGAAAAACTGTTTTTT,CSALGGKREKLFF
TRBV6-1,TRBJ2-1,TRBD1,TGTGCCAGCAGTGAGTCGGACAGGGGGCGCGATGAGCAGTTCTTC,CASSESDRGRDEQFF
TRBV15,TRBJ2-7,TRBD2,TGTGCCACCAGCCCCAGGGGCCCCAGGACTAGCTCCACCTACGAGCAGTACTTC,CATSPRGPRTSSTYEQYF
TRBV6-5,TRBJ2-7,NA,TGTGCCAGCAGACCCGGGACTGAAGCTTCCTACGAGCAGTACTTC,CASRPGTEASYEQYF
TRBV7-7,TRBJ2-3,TRBD2,TGTGCTAGCAGCTTAGCGGGGGGGTCGGATACGCAGTATTTT,CASSLAGGSDTQYF
TRBV10-3,TRBJ2-7,TRBD2,TGTGCCATCAGTGAGTCGTTAGGAAGAGCGGGGGGGACCTACGAGCAGTACTTC,CAISESLGRAGGTYEQYF
TRBV6-1,TRBJ1-5,TRBD1,TGTGCCAGCAGAAGGACAGGAGAGAATCAGCCCCAGCATTTT,CASRRTGENQPQHF
TRBV2,TRBJ2-3,TRBD2,TGTGCCAGCAGTGAATCGGTAGCGGGGACTACCACAGATACGCAGTATTTT,CASSESVAGTTTDTQYF
TRBV18,TRBJ2-7,NA,TGTGCCAGCTCAACTACTGACTACGAGCAGTACTTC,CASSTTDYEQYF
TRBV5-4,TRBJ1-4,TRBD1,TGTGCCAGCAGCTTGGGGGACAGGGGGCCTACTAATGAAAAACTGTTTTTT,CASSLGDRGPTNEKLFF
TRBV11-2,TRBJ2-3,NA,TGTGCCAGCAGCTTAGTACCCCGGGGCACAGATACGCAGTATTTT,CASSLVPRGTDTQYF
TRBV9,TRBJ1-5,NA,TGTGCCAGCAGCGACACAGGTTTAAGCAATCAGCCCCAGCATTTT,CASSDTGLSNQPQHF
TRBV29-1,TRBJ1-3,NA,TGCAGCGTTGTTGTAGACACCATATATTTT,CSVVVDTIYF
TRBV10-3,TRBJ2-3,TRBD2,TGTGCCATCAGCCTAGGGACTAGCGGGAGAGTAGATACGCAGTATTTT,CAISLGTSGRVDTQYF
TRBV18,TRBJ1-2,NA,TGTGCCAGCTCATTCCAGGCGGGTGATGTCTATACCTATGGCTACACCTTC,CASSFQAGDVYTYGYTF